The 23 T cell receptor beta chains in this list originate from one sample, sequenced in a study of sequential checkpoint blockade in melanoma. Profiled with immunoSEQ multiplex PCR; TCRdb holds only in-frame clones, not every one. The sample has 7,500 to 9,500 clones, around 24% seen once; the top ten hold 5.9%. Treatment of the sample: randomized to nivolumab then ipilimumab (arm A) or the reverse (arm B). Sequenced material: tumor tissue (inferred from file names), taken from a patient given nivolumab and ipilimumab in sequence. These receptors were obtained from a human donor with melanoma.

The chain carries TRBV6-8 and TRBJ1-2; D remains unclear. Trimming removed 5 bases at V and 3 bases at J, with 10 bases between. The CDR3 loop spans 13 amino acids. Per germline, CDR1 MNHGY and CDR2 SAAAGT. CDR3 loop: CASSQSRYYGYTF. CDR3 nucleotide sequence: TGTGCCAGCAGTCAAAGTAGATACTATGGCTACACCTTC.

This clone was recorded a few times. This rearrangement joins TRBV6-8 to TRBJ2-1, with TRBD1 as a possible D gene (5 bases). Germline CDR1 and CDR2: MNHGY and SAAAGT. V was trimmed by 5 bases and J by 3 bases, leaving 8 bases between them. This CDR3 contains 13 residues. CDR3 loop: CASSEDNYNEQFF. The CDR3 DNA reads as TGTGCCAGCAGTGAGGACAACTACAATGAGCAGTTCTTC.

This clone was detected many times. The chain links TRBV11-3 to TRBJ1-2; TRBD1 agrees at 7 bases. CDR3 length: 14 residues. Losses at the gene ends were 5 bases for V and 5 bases for J; bases not matched to a gene: 8. CDR1 and CDR2 from the germline V gene are SGHNT and YENEEA. Written as DNA, the CDR3 is TGTGCCAGCAGCCCGAGACAGGGTCATTATGGCTACACCTTC. Translated: CASSPRQGHYGYTF.

This clone was counted only a few times. The chain combines TRBV4-1 with TRBJ2-7, with unresolved D. Germline lookup yields CDR1 MGHRA and CDR2 YSYEKL. CDR3 length: 15 amino acids. Deletions cut 0 bases from V and 3 bases from J, with 12 bases between. CDR3 residues: CASSQDRLTGYEQYF. CDR3 sequence (DNA): TGCGCCAGCAGCCAAGATAGGTTAACGGGCTACGAGCAGTACTTC.

The genes are TRBV6-8 and TRBJ2-7; D is perhaps TRBD2 (5 bases). Germline V gene data show CDR1 as MNHGY and CDR2 as SAAAGT. CDR3 length: 15 residues. The V end lost 2 bases, the J end lost 0 bases, and 11 bases lay between the germline ends. In nucleotides, the CDR3 is TGTGCCAGCAGTTACCAGCGGTTAAGCTCCTACGAGCAGTACTTC. As protein: CASSYQRLSSYEQYF.

This clone is termed medium-sized (0.01 to 0.1%). The chain is built from TRBV6-8 and TRBJ2-7; D possibly corresponds to TRBD1 (5 bases). This CDR3 contains 13 residues. Germline CDR1 reads MNHGY; CDR2 reads SAAAGT. The V gene lost 2 bases and the J gene lost 0 bases, with 5 bases spanning the gap. The chain's CDR3 is CASSYGASYEQYF. The CDR3 bases are TGTGCCAGCAGTTACGGGGCCTCCTACGAGCAGTACTTC.

This clone was counted between two and nine times. The chain carries TRBV28 and TRBJ2-5, with TRBD1 matching 12 bases. The CDR3 is made up of 20 amino acids. J gave up 4 bases and V 3 bases, and 18 bases lay outside the gene matches. Germline values: CDR1 MDHEN, CDR2 SYDVKM. CDR3 protein: CASSFLLPGQGARFGETQYF. The CDR3 coding sequence is TGTGCCAGCAGTTTCCTACTACCGGGACAGGGGGCGCGTTTCGGAGAGACCCAGTACTTC.

This clone was found many times. The J gene is TRBJ1-4, the V gene TRBV11-3, with 9 nucleotides matching TRBD1. Germline V CDR1 and CDR2: SGHNT, YENEEA. V dropped 3 bases and J dropped 3; count of bases not matched to a gene: 14. This CDR3 region has 19 residues. CDR3 amino acids: CASSFTPLQGASANEKLFF. In DNA form, the CDR3 reads TGTGCCAGCAGCTTTACCCCCTTACAGGGGGCAAGCGCTAATGAAAAACTGTTTTTT. Variable domain in full (rest from reference TRBV11-3 and TRBJ1-4): EAGVVQSPRYKIIEKKQPVAFWCNPISGHNTLYWYLQNLGQGPELLIRYENEEAVDDSQLPKDRFSAERLKGVDSTLKIQPAELGDSAVYLCASSFTPLQGASANEKLFFGSGTQLSVL.

The V call is TRBV6-8, the J call TRBJ1-5, with a weak D call TRBD1 (5 bases). Trimming shortened V by 0 bases and J by 1 base, and 16 bases separated the two germline ends. CDR3 size: 18 residues. Germline CDR1 is MNHGY and CDR2 is SAAAGT. The CDR3 DNA follows: TGTGCCAGCAGTTACTCGAGGTCTGGGGGTCTAAGCAATCAGCCCCAGCATTTT. It translates to CASSYSRSGGLSNQPQHF.

This clone has just a few counts. V is TRBV6-8 and J is TRBJ2-5, with TRBD2 as a possible D gene (6 bases). V lost 6 bases and J 4 bases, leaving 9 bases between the germline ends. The CDR3 is 12 amino acids. Germline CDR1 reads MNHGY; CDR2 reads SAAAGT. CDR3 amino acids: CASSPLAETQYF. The CDR3 DNA reads TGTGCCAGCAGCCCACTAGCAGAGACCCAGTACTTC.

The chain combines TRBV12-5 with TRBJ2-6; D unclear. Germline CDR1 reads LGHNT; CDR2 reads FRNRAP. The germline V and J ends were trimmed by 5 bases and 4 bases, with 6 bases remaining between them. The CDR3 length is 13 residues. The CDR3 here is CASGVGGANVLTF. The CDR3 DNA reads TGTGCTAGTGGTGTAGGGGGGGCCAACGTCCTGACTTTC.

The rearrangement uses TRBV5-1 and TRBJ2-7; D gene unclear. The germline V and J ends were trimmed by 1 base and 0 bases, with 8 bases remaining between them. This CDR3 contains 14 residues. Germline lookup yields CDR1 SGHRS and CDR2 YFSETQ. The CDR3 DNA reads TGCGCCAGCAGCTTGTTGCAGAGCTCCTACGAGCAGTACTTC. It encodes CASSLLQSSYEQYF.

This clone has just a few counts. The chain couples TRBV6-8 to TRBJ2-1; D possibly uses TRBD1 or TRBD2 (5 bases each). Trimming cost V 5 bases and J 8 bases, with 10 bases left between them. Germline values: CDR1 MNHGY, CDR2 SAAAGT. The CDR3 has 12 residues. The CDR3 DNA reads as TGTGCCAGCAGTCGACGGGGCGATGAGCAGTTCTTC. It codes for CASSRRGDEQFF.

This clone showed up just a few times. The rearrangement links TRBV4-1 to TRBJ2-7; 9 bases line up with TRBD2. CDR1 is MGHRA and CDR2 is YSYEKL in the germline V gene. CDR3 length: 15 amino acids. The V gene end was trimmed by 4 bases and the J gene end by 4 bases; junction bases not matched to a gene: 8. The CDR3 sequence: CASSLFGTSGYEQYF. The CDR3 coding sequence is TGCGCCAGCAGCCTCTTCGGCACTAGCGGGTACGAGCAGTACTTC.

V usage is TRBV6-8 and J usage is TRBJ2-7; no clear D gene. The length of the CDR3 is 15 residues. Germline V gives CDR1 MNHGY, CDR2 SAAAGT. V was shortened by 7 bases and J by 6 bases, with 22 bases between the two germline ends. CDR3 in DNA: TGTGCCAGCAACCCCAGCCCAGAGATTCGTTCCGAGCAGTACTTC. This codes for CASNPSPEIRSEQYF.

This chain connects TRBV12-5 to TRBJ1-5, with D perhaps TRBD1 (5 bases). With 5 bases removed from V and 6 bases from J, the gap between germline ends came to 14 bases. Germline V gene sequence: CDR1 LGHNT, CDR2 FRNRAP. The CDR3 contains 14 residues. The CDR3: CASGGSGDGQPQHF. The CDR3, as DNA: TGTGCTAGTGGTGGAAGTGGGGACGGTCAGCCCCAGCATTTT.

The V and J genes are TRBV18 and TRBJ2-5; TRBD2 agrees at 10 bases. After removal of 2 bases from V and 3 bases from J, the junction contained 9 bases not matched to a gene. CDR3 length: 17 amino acids. CDR1 and CDR2 from the germline V gene are KGHSH and LQKENI. The CDR3: CASSPSPSLAGEETQYF. The CDR3 DNA sequence: TGTGCCAGCTCACCAAGCCCTTCGCTAGCGGGGGAAGAGACCCAGTACTTC.

The CDR3 DNA reads as TGTGCCAGCAGCTCAGTAGCGAGACGACAAAGTCGGGCCAACGTCCTGACTTTC. Translating it yields CASSSVARRQSRANVLTF. The chain uses TRBV11-3 and TRBJ2-6; TRBD2 might be the D (5 bases). CDR3 length equals 18 residues. Germline V gives CDR1 SGHNT, CDR2 YENEEA. The germline V and J ends were trimmed by 4 bases and 5 bases, with 21 bases remaining between them. The entire variable domain, with the rest obtained from reference TRBV11-3 and TRBJ2-6, is as follows: EAGVVQSPRYKIIEKKQPVAFWCNPISGHNTLYWYLQNLGQGPELLIRYENEEAVDDSQLPKDRFSAERLKGVDSTLKIQPAELGDSAVYLCASSSVARRQSRANVLTFGAGSRLTVL.

This chain joins TRBV28 and TRBJ1-5; D might be TRBD1 (5 bases). Between the trimmed V and J ends, which lost 8 bases and 6 bases, there was a span of 17 bases. The CDR3 spans 14 residues. Germline values: CDR1 MDHEN, CDR2 SYDVKM. CDR3 residues: CASGLPGVGQPQHF. The CDR3 DNA sequence: TGTGCCAGCGGGCTCCCGGGGGTTGGTCAGCCCCAGCATTTT.

This clone has only a few counts. CDR3 nucleotides: TGTGCCAGCAGCGTAGCTACAGGGGCTTTTGGAAACACCATATATTTT. Translated: CASSVATGAFGNTIYF. The chain joins TRBV9 to TRBJ1-3; 7 bases are a match to TRBD1. Germline CDR1 is SGDLS and CDR2 is YYNGEE. The trim removed 0 bases at V and 3 bases at J, leaving 6 bases unmatched. This CDR3 is built from 16 residues. The variable domain in full, with the rest retrieved from reference TRBV9 and TRBJ1-3, is DSGVTQTPKHLITATGQRVTLRCSPRSGDLSVYWYQQSLDQGLQFLIQYYNGEERAKGNILERFSAQQFPDLHSELNLSSLELGDSALYFCASSVATGAFGNTIYFGEGSWLTVV.

This clone was found a few times. This chain uses TRBV29-1 with TRBJ1-1; the D gene is possibly TRBD1 (5 bases). CDR1 SQVTM and CDR2 ANQGSEA come from the germline V gene. This CDR3 is 13 amino acids long. The V end was cut by 7 bases, the J end by 0 bases, with 12 bases between. The CDR3 sequence is CSALQDLNTEAFF. The DNA for the CDR3 is TGCAGCGCACTACAGGACCTGAACACTGAAGCTTTCTTT.

In this sample, this clone turned up a few times. The chain recombines TRBV6-8 with TRBJ2-3; 8 nucleotides align to TRBD1. This CDR3 is built from 16 residues. The germline V gene has CDR1 MNHGY and CDR2 SAAAGT. Trimming removed 4 bases from V and 0 bases from J; junction bases left unmatched: 6. This CDR3 reads CASSSPDRASTDTQYF. CDR3 bases: TGTGCCAGCAGTTCCCCGGACAGGGCTAGCACAGATACGCAGTATTTT.

This clone is categorized as medium-sized. V usage is TRBV11-3 and J usage is TRBJ1-2, with D perhaps TRBD1 (6 bases). The V end lost 3 bases, the J end lost 0 bases, and 14 bases lay between the germline ends. The CDR3 is 16 amino acids. The V gene's germline CDR1 is SGHNT and CDR2 YENEEA. Here the CDR3 DNA reads TGTGCCAGCAGCTTGTATTTGGGGGCGACTAACTATGGCTACACCTTC. Translating gives CASSLYLGATNYGYTF.